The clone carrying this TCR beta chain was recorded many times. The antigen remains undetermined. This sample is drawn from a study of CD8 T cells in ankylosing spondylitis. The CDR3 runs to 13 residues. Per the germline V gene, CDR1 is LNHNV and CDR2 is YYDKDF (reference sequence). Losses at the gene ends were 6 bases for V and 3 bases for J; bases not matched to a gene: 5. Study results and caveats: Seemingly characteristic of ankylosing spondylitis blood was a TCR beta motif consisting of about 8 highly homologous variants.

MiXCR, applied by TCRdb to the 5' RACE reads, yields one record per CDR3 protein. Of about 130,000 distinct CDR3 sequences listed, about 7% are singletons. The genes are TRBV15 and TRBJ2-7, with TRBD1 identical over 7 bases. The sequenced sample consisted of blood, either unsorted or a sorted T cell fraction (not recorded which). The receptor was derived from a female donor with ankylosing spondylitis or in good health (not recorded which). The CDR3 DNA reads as TGTGCCACCAGGCGTGGGACAGACTACGAGCAGTACTTC. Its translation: CATRRGTDYEQYF.